This TCR beta chain is drawn from a study of cytomegalovirus exposure and HLA in healthy donors. General study findings and limits: Among donors in an Asian-associated ancestry cluster, a later analysis reportedly found fewer N-insertions than the roughly 610-donor mean. Later analysis demonstrated an association between a missense DCLRE1C variant and TCR beta V- and J-gene trimming. Among TCR beta chains, those listed as cytomegalovirus-associated numbered some 160.

For this clone: Its cognate antigen is unknown.

PCR primers comprised 60 Vbeta and 13 Jbeta primers. The data were produced by immunoSEQ multiplex PCR, yet TCRdb's version contains in-frame clones alone and is incomplete. The sample contains approximately 110,000 clones, approximately 70% of which appear only once. Healthy people donating bone marrow made up the donors. V gave up 3 bases and J gave up 6 bases; unmatched junction bases: 11. CDR3 length: 16 amino acids. Germline CDR1 SGHRS, CDR2 YFSETQ. The specimen sequenced was PBMCs. The TCR was taken from a man aged 40-49 years in good health and CMV-seropositive. V gene TRBV5-1 combines with J gene TRBJ2-3; TRBD1 aligns across 9 bases. CDR3 DNA sequence: TGCGCCAGCAGCTCGGCCCGGGACAGGGCATTGGATACGCAGTATTTT. Its translation is CASSSARDRALDTQYF.